This T cell receptor (beta chain) derives from a study of regulatory T cells in long-lasting Graves disease. General observations from the study: Analysis covered peripheral blood alone, not thyroid tissue. Relative to new patients (966), persistent patients exhibited greater sharing of public clonotypes (around 2,700). Reduced TCR diversity was observed in persistent Graves' patients versus newly diagnosed patients.

Sequencing libraries for TCR beta were prepared with iRepertoire HTBI primers and Arm-PCR of CDR3 regions. In the authors' methods: The identification of approximately 62 TRBV and 11 to 15 TRBJ segments was made across samples. A single record per CDR3 protein comes from TCRdb applying MiXCR to the multiplex PCR reads. The V and J calls were determined by TCRdb, not by the authors. This sample carries under 300,000 distinct CDR3 sequences, just over 20% of them seen once, and the ten largest clones take about 15%. This clonotype was picked up many times. Its cognate antigen is unknown. Germline and junction disagree at one end, which may indicate a read error. CDR1 and CDR2 from the germline V gene are KGHSH and LQKENI. This CDR3 region has 15 residues. The time point here: newly diagnosed GD, antithyroid drugs for less than 3 months. After RNA was extracted from PBMCs, the TCR library was made from it.

The origin of this receptor is a female donor with Graves disease. This chain connects TRBV18 to TRBJ2-7, with D perhaps matching TRBD2 (6 bases). Sequenced material: peripheral blood mononuclear cells (PBMCs), taken at new diagnosis, from a patient treated with antithyroid drugs. CDR3 amino acids: CASSPPHGAGYGQYF. CDR3 sequence (DNA): TGTGCCAGCTCACCACCTCACGGGGCGGGGTACGGGCAGTACTTC.